This TCR beta chain is drawn from a study of blood T cell repertoires in COVID-19. Study background: COVID-19 samples from acute and convalescent phases originated in the United States, Italy and Spain. PBMCs, B-cell-depleted T cells, or T cells provided the cDNA or gDNA that made up the material.

Per the study methods: Reference gene primer amplification in the assay estimated nucleated cell counts. Method: immunoSEQ multiplex PCR; TCRdb's copy keeps in-frame clones and lacks some. The V and J calls and clone size were taken over from that table, and D and trimming were inferred from the DNA. The sample includes roughly 110,000 clones, 76% of them seen just once. The CDR3 runs 14 residues. Germline values: CDR1 MRHNA, CDR2 SNTAGT. Trimming cost V 5 bases and J 3 bases, with 10 bases left between them. Followed over time, Seattle patients had been enrolled while infection was active. The V call is TRBV6-4, the J call TRBJ2-2, with D tentatively TRBD2 (6 bases). Sequences were obtained from peripheral blood. The TCR sequence derives from an older man with COVID-19, enrolled during active disease. The CDR3 DNA reads as TGTGCCAGCAGTAGGACTACCGACACCGGGGAGCTGTTTTTT. The encoded protein is CASSRTTDTGELFF.